There are a few counts of the clone carrying this T cell receptor (beta chain). Its antigen remains unidentified. Generated by immunoSEQ multiplex PCR, the TCRdb table keeps only in-frame clones and is missing some. The table shows about 28,000 clones, with about 90% occurring only once. This entry belongs to a study of OX40 agonist ivuxolimab in advanced cancers. Study context: Mean age 60 years, range about 23 to 80; about 81% male. Study-level results: Compared with others, partial responders at 0.1-3.0 mg/kg displayed clonal expansion among the lowest.

Germline CDR1 and CDR2: MNHNS and SASEGT. V was clipped by 6 bases and J by 1 base, with 8 bases between them. The CDR3 contains 13 residues. The chain uses TRBV6-1 and TRBJ2-3; the D gene is possibly TRBD1 (5 bases). This receptor was taken from an adult with an advanced solid tumor such as melanoma, head and neck, liver or kidney cancer. Sample: CD4+ or CD8+ T cells sorted from blood, taken in a trial of the OX40 agonist ivuxolimab. The CDR3 loop reads CASRGRGTDTQYF. For the CDR3, the DNA is TGTGCCAGCAGGGGGCGCGGCACAGATACGCAGTATTTT.